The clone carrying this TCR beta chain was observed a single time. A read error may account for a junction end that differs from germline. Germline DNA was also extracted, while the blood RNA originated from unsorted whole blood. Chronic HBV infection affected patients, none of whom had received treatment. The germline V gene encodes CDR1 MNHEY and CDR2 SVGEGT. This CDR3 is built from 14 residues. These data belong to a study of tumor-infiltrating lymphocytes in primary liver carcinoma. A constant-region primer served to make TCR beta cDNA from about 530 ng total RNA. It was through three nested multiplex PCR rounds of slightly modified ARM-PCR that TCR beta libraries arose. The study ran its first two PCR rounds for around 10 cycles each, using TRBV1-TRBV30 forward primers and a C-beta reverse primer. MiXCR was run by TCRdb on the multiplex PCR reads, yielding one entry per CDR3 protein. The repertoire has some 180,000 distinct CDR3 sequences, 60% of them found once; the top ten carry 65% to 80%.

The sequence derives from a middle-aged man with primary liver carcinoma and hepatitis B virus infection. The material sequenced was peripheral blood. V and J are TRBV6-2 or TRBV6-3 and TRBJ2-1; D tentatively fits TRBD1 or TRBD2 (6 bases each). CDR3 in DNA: TGTGCCAGCAGGCCCCCGGGGGCTAGCAATGGGCAGTTCTTC. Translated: CASRPPGASNGQFF.